This entry is about one T cell receptor beta chain. The target antigen is unknown. Sequencing was performed with immunoSEQ multiplex PCR; in TCRdb, only in-frame clones are kept and a portion is missing. The sample yields around 100,000 clones, around 94% seen once. This specimen comes from a study of graft-versus-host responses after intestinal transplantation. Whole-study context: Recipients were given multivisceral, liver-intestinal, or isolated intestinal transplants. Each patient got anti-thymocyte globulin induction, then tacrolimus and steroids for approximately 3 years.

The study's findings and limits: Within the allografts of patients who had graft-donor T cell macrochimerism, graft-versus-host to host-versus-graft clonal ratios were high. Present in recipient marrow, GvH clones included some that appeared first in ileum or blood.

Sequences were derived from unstimulated CD8+ T cells sorted from spleen or lymph node cells, sampled before transplant. This clonotype was sampled from a human donor who was the organ donor for an intestinal transplant.

In nucleotides, the CDR3 is TGTGCCAGCAGCCCTGGGGGAACCTACGAGCAGTACTTC. This gives the protein CASSPGGTYEQYF. V and J are TRBV7-9 and TRBJ2-7; D may be TRBD1 or TRBD2 (5 bases each). CDR3 length equals 13 residues. Trimming cost V 5 bases and J 2 bases, with 10 bases left between them. Per the germline V gene, CDR1 is SEHNR and CDR2 is FQNEAQ (reference sequence).